This TCR beta chain comes out of a study of Ad26.COV2.S vaccination and SARS-CoV-2 variants. Sequencing used immunoSEQ multiplex PCR; TCRdb keeps in-frame clones, though not all of them. The table has some 450,000 clones, 90% seen once. Per the germline V gene, CDR1 is LGHDT and CDR2 is YNNKEL (reference sequence). The CDR3 is 11 amino acids. Trimming left V 6 bases short and J 9 bases short, with 9 bases between. This sample's treatment: around 19 received Ad26.COV2.S at low or high dose, single or two shots; about 5 received placebo; per-sample allocation not given. All samples were drawn on day 63, counting from the first vaccine or placebo injection.

This clonotype was obtained from a person between 18 and 60 years old who received the Ad26.COV2.S COVID-19 vaccine or a placebo. The sequences come from peripheral blood, collected in a trial of Ad26.COV2.S vaccine versus placebo. This chain joins TRBV3-1 (or the pseudogene TRBV3-2) and TRBJ2-1; possible D gene TRBD1, 5 bases. The chain's CDR3 is CASSSQGEQFF. In nucleotides, the CDR3 is TGTGCCAGCAGTTCCCAGGGTGAGCAGTTCTTC.